The clone carrying this T cell receptor (beta chain) was detected many times. Its specificity is not known. The source of the sample is a study of response to subunit inactivated influenza vaccine. Germline-derived CDR1 and CDR2 are DFQATT and SNEGSKA (reference sequence). This CDR3 is built from 19 residues. The V gene end was trimmed by 5 bases and the J gene end by 4 bases; junction bases not matched to a gene: 22. Study results and limitations: New T cells are recruited in small numbers by each seasonal influenza vaccination, according to the authors' suggestion.

Each CDR3 protein gets one entry after TCRdb re-called the RT-PCR reads with MiXCR. The sample includes hundreds of thousands of distinct CDR3 sequences, about 7.6% of them seen just once. Source: PBMCs from blood, taken less than 30 months after vaccination. This receptor was obtained from a man between 45 and 75 years old who received an inactivated influenza vaccine. This chain connects TRBV20-1 to TRBJ2-1; 8 nucleotides agree with TRBD2. CDR3 in amino acids: CSAPQGSGAFSGAYNEQFF. CDR3 sequence (DNA): TGCAGTGCTCCCCAGGGTAGCGGGGCCTTCTCCGGAGCATACAATGAGCAGTTCTTC.